The T cell receptor (beta chain) described here comes from a study of Graves' ophthalmopathy and Graves' hyperthyroidism. Findings of the study overall: In blood appeared most of the expanded thyroid clonotypes whose frequency exceeded 0.001.

RNA transcripts provided the template for amplifying TCR beta CDR3 regions. In the first round, RT-PCR was carried out with HTBI primers, and a multiplex PCR formed the second round. Via MiXCR, TCRdb re-called the multiplex PCR reads, giving one row per CDR3 protein. The sample lists 340,000 or so distinct CDR3 sequences, 15% to 20% occurring once. Establishment of the diagnosis relied upon clinical symptoms, serum thyroxine, TRAb, thyroid ultrasound and orbital computed tomography. Sampling over 7.5 ml of fresh peripheral blood provided the PBMCs. In its sample, this clonotype was seen many times. What it binds is unknown. Germline values: CDR1 MGHRA, CDR2 YSYEKL. This CDR3 is built from 15 residues. The ends were cut back, 0 bases at V and 7 bases at J, with 15 bases in the middle.

The chain couples TRBV4-1 to TRBJ2-5, with a possible D match to TRBD2 (6 bases). The TCR sequence derives from an adult man with Graves' ophthalmopathy. The sample comprised peripheral blood. The CDR3 DNA follows: TGCGCCAGCAGCCAAGATAAGGCGAACGGGAGGACCCAGTACTTC. Amino acids: CASSQDKANGRTQYF.